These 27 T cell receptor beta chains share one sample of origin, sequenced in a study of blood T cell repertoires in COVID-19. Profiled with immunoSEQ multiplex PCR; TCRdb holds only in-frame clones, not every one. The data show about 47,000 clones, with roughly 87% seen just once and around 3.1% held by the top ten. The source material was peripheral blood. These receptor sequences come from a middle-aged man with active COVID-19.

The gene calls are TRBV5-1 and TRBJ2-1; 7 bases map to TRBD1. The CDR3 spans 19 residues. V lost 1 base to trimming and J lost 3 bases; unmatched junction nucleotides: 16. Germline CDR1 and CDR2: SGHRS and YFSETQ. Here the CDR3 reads CASSLRVGGGDRDYNEQFF. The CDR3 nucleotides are TGCGCCAGCAGCTTGCGGGTAGGGGGTGGAGACAGGGACTACAATGAGCAGTTCTTC.

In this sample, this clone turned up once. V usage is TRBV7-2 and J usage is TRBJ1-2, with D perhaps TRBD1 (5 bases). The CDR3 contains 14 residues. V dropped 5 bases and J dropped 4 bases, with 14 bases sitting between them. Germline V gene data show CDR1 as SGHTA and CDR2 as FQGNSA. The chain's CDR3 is CASSTRQPPYGYTF. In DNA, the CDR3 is TGTGCCAGCAGCACGAGACAGCCTCCCTATGGCTACACCTTC.

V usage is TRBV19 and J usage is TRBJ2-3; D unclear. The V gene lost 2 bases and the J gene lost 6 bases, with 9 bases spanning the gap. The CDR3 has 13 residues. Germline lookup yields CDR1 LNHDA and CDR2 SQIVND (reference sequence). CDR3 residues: CASSIKPPDTQYF. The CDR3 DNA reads TGTGCCAGTAGTATAAAGCCCCCCGATACGCAGTATTTT.

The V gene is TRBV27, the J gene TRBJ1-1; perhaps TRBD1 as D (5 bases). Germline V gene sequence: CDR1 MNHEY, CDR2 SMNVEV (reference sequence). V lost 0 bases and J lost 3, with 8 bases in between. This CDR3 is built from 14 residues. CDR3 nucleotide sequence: TGTGCCAGCAGTTTATCTGCCAGGGACACTGAAGCTTTCTTT. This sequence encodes CASSLSARDTEAFF.

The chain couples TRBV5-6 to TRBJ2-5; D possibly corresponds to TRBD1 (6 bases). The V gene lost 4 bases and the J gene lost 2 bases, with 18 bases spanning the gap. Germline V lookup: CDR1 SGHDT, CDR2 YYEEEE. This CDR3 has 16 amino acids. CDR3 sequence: CASSRYRAGEQETQYF. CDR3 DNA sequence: TGTGCCAGCAGCCGATACAGGGCTGGGGAACAAGAGACCCAGTACTTC.

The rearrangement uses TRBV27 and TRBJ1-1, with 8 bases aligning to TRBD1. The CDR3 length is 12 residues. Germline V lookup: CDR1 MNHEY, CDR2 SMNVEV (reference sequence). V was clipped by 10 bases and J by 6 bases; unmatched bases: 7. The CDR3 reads CATRQGISEAFF. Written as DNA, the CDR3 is TGTGCCACCCGACAGGGGATCTCTGAAGCTTTCTTT.

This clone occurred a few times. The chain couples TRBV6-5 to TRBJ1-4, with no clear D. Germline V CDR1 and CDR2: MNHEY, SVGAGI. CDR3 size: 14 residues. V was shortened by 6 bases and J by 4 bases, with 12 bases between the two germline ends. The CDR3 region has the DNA TGTGCCAGCAGCAGGACTAACCATAATGAAAAACTGTTTTTT. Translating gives CASSRTNHNEKLFF.

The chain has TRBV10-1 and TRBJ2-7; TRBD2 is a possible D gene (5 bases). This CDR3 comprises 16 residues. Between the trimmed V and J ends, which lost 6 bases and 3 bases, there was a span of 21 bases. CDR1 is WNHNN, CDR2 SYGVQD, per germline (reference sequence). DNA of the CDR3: TGCGCCAGCAGGCATTCTTCGATTGCCGACTACTACGAGCAGTACGTC. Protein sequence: CASRHSSIADYYEQYV.

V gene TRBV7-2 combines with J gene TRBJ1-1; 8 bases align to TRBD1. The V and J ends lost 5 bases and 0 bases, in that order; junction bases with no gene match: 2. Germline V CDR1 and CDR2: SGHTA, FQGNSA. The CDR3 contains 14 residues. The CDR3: CASSRDRMNTEAFF. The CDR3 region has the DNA TGTGCCAGCAGCAGGGACAGGATGAACACTGAAGCTTTCTTT.

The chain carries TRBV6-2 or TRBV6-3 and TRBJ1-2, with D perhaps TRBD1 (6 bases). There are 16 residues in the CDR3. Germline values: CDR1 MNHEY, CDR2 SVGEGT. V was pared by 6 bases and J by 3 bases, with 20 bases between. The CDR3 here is CASRPPTGDIYYGYTF. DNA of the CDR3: TGTGCCAGCAGACCTCCGACAGGCGACATCTACTATGGCTACACCTTC.

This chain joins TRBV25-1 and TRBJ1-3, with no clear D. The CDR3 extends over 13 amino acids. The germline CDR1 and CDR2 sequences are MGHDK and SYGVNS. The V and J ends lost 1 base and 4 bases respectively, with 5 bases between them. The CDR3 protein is CASSESGGNTIYF. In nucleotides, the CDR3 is TGTGCCAGCAGTGAATCAGGAGGAAACACCATATATTTT. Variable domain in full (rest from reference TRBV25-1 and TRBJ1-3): EADIYQTPRYLVIGTGKKITLECSQTMGHDKMYWYQQDPGMELHLIHYSYGVNSTEKGDLSSESTVSRIRTEHFPLTLESARPSHTSQYLCASSESGGNTIYFGEGSWLTVV.

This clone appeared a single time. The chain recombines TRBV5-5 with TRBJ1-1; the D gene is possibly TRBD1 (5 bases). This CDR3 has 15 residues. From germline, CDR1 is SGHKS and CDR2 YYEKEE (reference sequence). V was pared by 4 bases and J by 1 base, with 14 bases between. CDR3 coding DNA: TGTGCCAGCAGCCCTCAGGGCTATAAGAACACTGAAGCTTTCTTT. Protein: CASSPQGYKNTEAFF.

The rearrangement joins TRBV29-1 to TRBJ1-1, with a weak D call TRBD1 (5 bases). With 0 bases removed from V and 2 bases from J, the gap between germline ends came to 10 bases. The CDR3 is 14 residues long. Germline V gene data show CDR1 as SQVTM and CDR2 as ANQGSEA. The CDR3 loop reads CSVEEAGHNTEAFF. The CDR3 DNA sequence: TGCAGCGTTGAAGAGGCAGGACACAACACTGAAGCTTTCTTT.

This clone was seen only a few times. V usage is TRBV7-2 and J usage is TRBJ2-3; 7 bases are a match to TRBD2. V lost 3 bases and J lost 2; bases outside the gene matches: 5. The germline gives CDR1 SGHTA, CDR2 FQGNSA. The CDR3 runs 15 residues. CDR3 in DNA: TGTGCCAGCAGCTTGTGGGGGACTAACACAGATACGCAGTATTTT. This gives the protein CASSLWGTNTDTQYF.

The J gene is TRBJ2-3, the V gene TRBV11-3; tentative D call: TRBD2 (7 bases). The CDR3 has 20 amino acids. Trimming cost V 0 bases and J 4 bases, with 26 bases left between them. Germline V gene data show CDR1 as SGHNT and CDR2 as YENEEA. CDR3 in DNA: TGTGCCAGCAGCTTAGATGGACTAGTTTGGGGGGGGGCACGGTCAGATACGCAGTATTTT. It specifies CASSLDGLVWGGARSDTQYF.

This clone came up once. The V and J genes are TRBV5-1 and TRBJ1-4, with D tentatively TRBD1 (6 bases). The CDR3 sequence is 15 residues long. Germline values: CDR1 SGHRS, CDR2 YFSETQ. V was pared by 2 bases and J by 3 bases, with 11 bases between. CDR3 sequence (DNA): TGCGCCAGCAGCTTCCAGGGGCTCTCTAATGAAAAACTGTTTTTT. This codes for CASSFQGLSNEKLFF.

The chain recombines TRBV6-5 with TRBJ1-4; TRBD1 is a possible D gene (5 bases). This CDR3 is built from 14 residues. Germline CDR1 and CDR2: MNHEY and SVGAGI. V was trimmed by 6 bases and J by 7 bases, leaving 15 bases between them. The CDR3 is CASRGGTAGEKLFF. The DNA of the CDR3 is TGTGCCAGCAGGGGCGGGACGGCTGGTGAAAAACTGTTTTTT.

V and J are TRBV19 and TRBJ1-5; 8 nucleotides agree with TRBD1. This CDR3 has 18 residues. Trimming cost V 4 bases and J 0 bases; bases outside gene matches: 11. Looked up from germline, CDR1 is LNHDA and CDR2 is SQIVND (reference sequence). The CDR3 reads CASSTQGAREISNQPQHF. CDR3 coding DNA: TGTGCCAGTAGTACCCAGGGGGCCCGAGAAATTAGCAATCAGCCCCAGCATTTT. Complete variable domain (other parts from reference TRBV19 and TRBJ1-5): DGGITQSPKYLFRKEGQNVTLSCEQNLNHDAMYWYRQDPGQGLRLIYYSQIVNDFQKGDIAEGYSVSREKKESFPLTVTSAQKNPTAFYLCASSTQGAREISNQPQHFGDGTRLSIL.

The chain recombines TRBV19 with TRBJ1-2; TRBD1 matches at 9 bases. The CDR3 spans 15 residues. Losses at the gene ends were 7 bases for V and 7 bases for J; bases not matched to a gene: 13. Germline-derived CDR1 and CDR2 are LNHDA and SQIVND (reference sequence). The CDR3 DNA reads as TGTGCCAGTAATATCCGCCGATTGACAGGGGGTGGCTACACCTTC. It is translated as CASNIRRLTGGGYTF. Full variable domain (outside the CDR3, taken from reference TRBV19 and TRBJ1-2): DGGITQSPKYLFRKEGQNVTLSCEQNLNHDAMYWYRQDPGQGLRLIYYSQIVNDFQKGDIAEGYSVSREKKESFPLTVTSAQKNPTAFYLCASNIRRLTGGGYTFGSGTRLTVV.

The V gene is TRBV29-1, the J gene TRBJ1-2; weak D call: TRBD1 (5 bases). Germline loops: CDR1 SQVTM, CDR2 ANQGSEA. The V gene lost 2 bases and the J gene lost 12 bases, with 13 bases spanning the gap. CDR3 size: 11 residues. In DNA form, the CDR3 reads TGCAGCGTTGAAAGGCAGGGATGGCACACCTTC. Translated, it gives CSVERQGWHTF.

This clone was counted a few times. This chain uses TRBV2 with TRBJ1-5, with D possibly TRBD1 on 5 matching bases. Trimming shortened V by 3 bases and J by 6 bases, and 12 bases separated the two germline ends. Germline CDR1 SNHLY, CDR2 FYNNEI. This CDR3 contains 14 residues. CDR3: CASSDPGAGQPQHF. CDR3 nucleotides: TGTGCCAGCAGTGACCCTGGGGCCGGTCAGCCCCAGCATTTT.

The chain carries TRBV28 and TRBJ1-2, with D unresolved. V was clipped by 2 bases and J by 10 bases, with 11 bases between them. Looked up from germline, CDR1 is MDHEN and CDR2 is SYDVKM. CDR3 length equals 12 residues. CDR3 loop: CASSLVGRAYTF. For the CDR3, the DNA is TGTGCCAGCAGTTTAGTGGGGAGGGCCTACACCTTC.

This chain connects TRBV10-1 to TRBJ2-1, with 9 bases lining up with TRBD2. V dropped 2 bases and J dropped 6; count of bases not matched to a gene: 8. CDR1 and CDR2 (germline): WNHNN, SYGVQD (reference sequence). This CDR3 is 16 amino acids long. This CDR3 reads CASSELAGGYGNEQFF. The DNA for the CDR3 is TGCGCCAGCAGTGAGCTGGCGGGAGGGTACGGCAATGAGCAGTTCTTC.

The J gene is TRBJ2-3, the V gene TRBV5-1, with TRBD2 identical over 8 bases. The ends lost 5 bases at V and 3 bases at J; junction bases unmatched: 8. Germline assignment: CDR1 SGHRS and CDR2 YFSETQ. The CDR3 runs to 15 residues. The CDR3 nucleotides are TGCGCCAGCAGAGCCCGGTCTAGCGGGACAGATACGCAGTATTTT. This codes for CASRARSSGTDTQYF. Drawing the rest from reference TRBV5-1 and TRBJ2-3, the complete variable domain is KAGVTQTPRYLIKTRGQQVTLSCSPISGHRSVSWYQQTPGQGLQFLFEYFSETQRNKGNFPGRFSGRQFSNSRSEMNVSTLELGDSALYLCASRARSSGTDTQYFGPGTRLTVL.

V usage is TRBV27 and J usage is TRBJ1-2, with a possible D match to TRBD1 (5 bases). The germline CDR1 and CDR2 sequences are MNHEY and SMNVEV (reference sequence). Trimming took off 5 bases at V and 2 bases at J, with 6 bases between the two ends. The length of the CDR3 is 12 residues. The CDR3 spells CASSQGNYGYTF. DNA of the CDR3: TGTGCCAGCAGTCAGGGAAACTATGGCTACACCTTC.

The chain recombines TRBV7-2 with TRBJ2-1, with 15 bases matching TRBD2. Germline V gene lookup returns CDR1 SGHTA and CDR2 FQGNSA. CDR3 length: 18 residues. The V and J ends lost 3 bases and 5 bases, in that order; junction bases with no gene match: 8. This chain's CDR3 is CASSFGLAGGRWDNEQFF. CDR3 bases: TGTGCCAGCAGCTTCGGACTAGCGGGAGGGCGGTGGGACAATGAGCAGTTCTTC.

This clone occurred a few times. CDR3 nucleotide sequence: TGTGCCAGTAGTACGACCCGGGGGACTGAAGCTTTCTTT. Amino acids: CASSTTRGTEAFF. This rearrangement joins TRBV19 to TRBJ1-1; a possible D gene is TRBD1 (5 bases). Germline V gives CDR1 LNHDA, CDR2 SQIVND (reference sequence). V gave up 4 bases and J gave up 5 bases, with 11 bases separating them. This CDR3 has 13 amino acids. The full variable domain, its missing parts supplied by reference TRBV19 and TRBJ1-1, is DGGITQSPKYLFRKEGQNVTLSCEQNLNHDAMYWYRQDPGQGLRLIYYSQIVNDFQKGDIAEGYSVSREKKESFPLTVTSAQKNPTAFYLCASSTTRGTEAFFGQGTRLTVV.